This T cell receptor beta chain was observed in a study of T cells after yellow fever vaccination. About the research overall: Those fractions that held only low numbers of cells were prepared using the SMART-Seq v4 Ultra Low Input RNA kit. Whole-study findings and limits: Researchers noted that a small share of clonotypes showed up in both CD4 and CD8 compartments. Post-booster repertoires contained most primary-vaccination clones again (roughly 97% CD4, approximately 88% CD8).

MiXCR, applied by TCRdb to the 5' RACE reads, yields one record per CDR3 protein. The sample includes 300,000 to 400,000 distinct CDR3 sequences, about 12% seen only once; the top ten take roughly 3.1%. Only a few counts were recorded for this clonotype. Its antigen is unknown. This TCR was sampled from a young man who received the YFV17D yellow fever vaccine. The source was CD4+ T cells sorted from PBMCs, collected 15 days after the yellow fever booster vaccination.

The CDR3 here is CASSQDHGPDTQYF. The CDR3 region has the DNA TGCGCCAGCAGCCAAGATCACGGTCCAGATACGCAGTATTTT. This chain joins TRBV4-1 and TRBJ2-3; no clear D gene. V dropped 0 bases and J dropped 4 bases, with 8 bases sitting between them. The CDR3 is 14 residues long. Germline CDR1 reads MGHRA; CDR2 reads YSYEKL.